Described below is a single TCR beta chain sequence and its context. These data are taken from a study of blood T cell repertoires in COVID-19. The wider study: Nucleic acid was either cDNA or gDNA, and it came from T cells, B-cell-depleted T cells, or PBMCs.

The V gene's germline CDR1 is ENHRY and CDR2 SYGVKD. V lost 3 bases to trimming and J lost 0 bases; unmatched junction nucleotides: 9. The length of the CDR3 is 19 residues. Method: immunoSEQ multiplex PCR; TCRdb's copy keeps in-frame clones and lacks some. This table holds approximately 150,000 clones, approximately 82% found once. The source material was PBMCs or T cells enriched from blood (not recorded which). The TCR sequence derives from a man between 60 and 70 years old who had recovered from COVID-19. The chain carries TRBV10-3 and TRBJ2-6; 9 bases match TRBD1. The CDR3 spells CAISDISGTGHSGANVLTF. CDR3 coding DNA: TGTGCCATCAGTGACATTTCCGGGACAGGGCACTCTGGGGCCAACGTCCTGACTTTC.